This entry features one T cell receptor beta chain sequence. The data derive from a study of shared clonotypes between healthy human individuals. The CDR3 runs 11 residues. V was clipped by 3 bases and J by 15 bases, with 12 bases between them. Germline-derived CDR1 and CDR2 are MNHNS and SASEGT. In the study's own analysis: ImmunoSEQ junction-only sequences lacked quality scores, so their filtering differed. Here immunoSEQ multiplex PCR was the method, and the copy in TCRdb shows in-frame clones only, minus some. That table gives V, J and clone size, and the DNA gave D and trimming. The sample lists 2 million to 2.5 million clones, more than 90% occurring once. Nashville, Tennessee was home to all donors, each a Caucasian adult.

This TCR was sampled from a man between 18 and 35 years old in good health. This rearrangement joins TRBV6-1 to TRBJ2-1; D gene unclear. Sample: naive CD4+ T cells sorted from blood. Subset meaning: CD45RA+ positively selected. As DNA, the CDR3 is TGTGCCAGCAGTGATTCTCTCGGGCGGTTCTTC. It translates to CASSDSLGRFF.